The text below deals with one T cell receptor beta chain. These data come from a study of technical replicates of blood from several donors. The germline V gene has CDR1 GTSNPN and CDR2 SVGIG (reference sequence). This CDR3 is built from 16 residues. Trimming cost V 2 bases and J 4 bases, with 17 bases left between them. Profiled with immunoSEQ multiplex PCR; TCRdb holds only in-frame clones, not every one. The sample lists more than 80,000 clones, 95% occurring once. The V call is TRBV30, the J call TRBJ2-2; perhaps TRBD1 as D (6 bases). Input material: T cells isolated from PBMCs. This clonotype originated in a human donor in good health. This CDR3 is CAWSLTLGHPTGELFF. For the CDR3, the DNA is TGTGCCTGGAGTCTCACGCTGGGACATCCCACCGGGGAGCTGTTTTTT.